This paragraph reports one TCR beta chain. The CDR3 consists of 15 residues. Germline loops: CDR1 SGHTA, CDR2 FQGNSA. V trimming: 4 bases; J trimming: 5 bases; junction bases outside the gene matches: 3. In the study's own analysis: Scientists estimated how many nucleated cells there were by amplifying reference gene primers. Produced via immunoSEQ multiplex PCR; TCRdb's table is partial and in-frame only. V, J and clone size derive from that table, while D and trimming were established from the DNA sequence. The data contain about 260,000 clones, about 89% of them singletons. This record belongs to a study of blood T cell repertoires in COVID-19. About the research overall: The samples span acute and convalescent COVID-19 from the United States, Italy and Spain. PBMCs, B-cell-depleted T cells, or T cells provided the cDNA or gDNA that made up the material.

This TCR was sampled from a woman aged 45 to 65 with acute or convalescent COVID-19. Sequencing input: peripheral blood. The rearrangement links TRBV7-2 to TRBJ2-2, with TRBD1 identical over 11 bases. The CDR3 DNA reads as TGTGCCAGCAGCTCAGGGACAGGGGGAACCGGGGAGCTGTTTTTT. Encoded protein: CASSSGTGGTGELFF.